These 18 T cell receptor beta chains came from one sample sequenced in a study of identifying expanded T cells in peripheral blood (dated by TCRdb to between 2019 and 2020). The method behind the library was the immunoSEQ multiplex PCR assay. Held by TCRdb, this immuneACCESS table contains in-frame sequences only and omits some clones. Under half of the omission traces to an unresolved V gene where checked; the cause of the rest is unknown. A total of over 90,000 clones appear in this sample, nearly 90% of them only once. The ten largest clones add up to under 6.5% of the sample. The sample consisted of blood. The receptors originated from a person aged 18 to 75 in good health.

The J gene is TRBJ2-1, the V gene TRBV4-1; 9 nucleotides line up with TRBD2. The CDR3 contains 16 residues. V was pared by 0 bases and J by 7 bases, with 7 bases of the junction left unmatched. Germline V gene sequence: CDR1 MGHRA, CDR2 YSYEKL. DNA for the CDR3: TGCGCCAGCAGCCAAGATGGAAGCGGGAGGTGGAATGAGCAGTTCTTC. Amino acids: CASSQDGSGRWNEQFF.

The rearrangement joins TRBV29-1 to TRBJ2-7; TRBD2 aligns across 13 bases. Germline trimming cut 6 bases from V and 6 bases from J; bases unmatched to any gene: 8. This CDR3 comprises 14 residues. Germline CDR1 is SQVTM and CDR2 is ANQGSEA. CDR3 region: CSVGTSGISGEQYF. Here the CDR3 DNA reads TGCAGCGTCGGGACTAGCGGGATTTCAGGCGAGCAGTACTTC.

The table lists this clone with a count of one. In DNA form, the CDR3 reads TGTGCCAGCAGCCCTAACACTGAAGCTTTCTTT. It is translated as CASSPNTEAFF. The chain links TRBV11-3 to TRBJ1-1; D call uncertain. The germline V gene encodes CDR1 SGHNT and CDR2 YENEEA. This CDR3 contains 11 residues. Trimming removed 5 bases from V and 2 bases from J, with 3 bases in between.

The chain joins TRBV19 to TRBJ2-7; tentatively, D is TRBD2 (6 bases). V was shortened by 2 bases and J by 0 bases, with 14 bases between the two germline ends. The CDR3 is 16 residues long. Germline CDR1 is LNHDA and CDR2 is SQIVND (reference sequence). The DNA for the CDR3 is TGTGCCAGTAGTATAAGGGACGGCGGGGTCTCCTACGAGCAGTACTTC. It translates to CASSIRDGGVSYEQYF.

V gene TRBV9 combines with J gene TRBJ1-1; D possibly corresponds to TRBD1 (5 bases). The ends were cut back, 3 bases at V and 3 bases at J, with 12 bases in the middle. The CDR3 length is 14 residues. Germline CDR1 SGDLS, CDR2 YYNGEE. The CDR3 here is CASSAGWGDTEAFF. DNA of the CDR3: TGTGCCAGCAGCGCAGGGTGGGGAGACACTGAAGCTTTCTTT.

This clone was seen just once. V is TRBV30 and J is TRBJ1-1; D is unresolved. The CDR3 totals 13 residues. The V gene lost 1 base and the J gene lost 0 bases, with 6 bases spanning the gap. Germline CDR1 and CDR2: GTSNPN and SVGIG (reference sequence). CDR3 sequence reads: CAWSGAMNTEAFF. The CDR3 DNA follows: TGTGCCTGGAGTGGAGCGATGAACACTGAAGCTTTCTTT.

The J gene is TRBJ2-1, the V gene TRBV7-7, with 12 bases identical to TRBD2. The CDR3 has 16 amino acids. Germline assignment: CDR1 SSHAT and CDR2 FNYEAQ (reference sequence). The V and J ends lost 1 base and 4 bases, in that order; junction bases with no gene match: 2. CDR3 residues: CASSLGTSGDYNEQFF. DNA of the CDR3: TGTGCCAGCAGCTTAGGGACTAGCGGGGATTACAATGAGCAGTTCTTC.

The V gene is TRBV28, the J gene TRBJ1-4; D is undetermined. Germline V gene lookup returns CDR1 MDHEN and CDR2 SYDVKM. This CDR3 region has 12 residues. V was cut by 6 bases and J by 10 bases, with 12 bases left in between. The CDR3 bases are TGTGCCAGCAGCACTTCGGCCGGAAAACTGTTTTTT. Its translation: CASSTSAGKLFF.

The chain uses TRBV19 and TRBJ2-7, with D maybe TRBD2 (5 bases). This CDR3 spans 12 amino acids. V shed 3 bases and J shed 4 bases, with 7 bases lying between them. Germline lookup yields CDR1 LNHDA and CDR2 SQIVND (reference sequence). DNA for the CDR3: TGTGCCAGTAGTATTAGAGGGTACGAGCAGTACTTC. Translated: CASSIRGYEQYF.

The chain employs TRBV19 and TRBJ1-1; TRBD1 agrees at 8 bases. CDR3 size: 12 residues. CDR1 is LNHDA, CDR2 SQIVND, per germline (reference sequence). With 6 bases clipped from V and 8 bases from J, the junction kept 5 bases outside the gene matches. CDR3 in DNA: TGTGCCAGTAGCCCTAGGACAGGGGAAGCTTTCTTT. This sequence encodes CASSPRTGEAFF. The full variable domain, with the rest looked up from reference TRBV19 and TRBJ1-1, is DGGITQSPKYLFRKEGQNVTLSCEQNLNHDAMYWYRQDPGQGLRLIYYSQIVNDFQKGDIAEGYSVSREKKESFPLTVTSAQKNPTAFYLCASSPRTGEAFFGQGTRLTVV.

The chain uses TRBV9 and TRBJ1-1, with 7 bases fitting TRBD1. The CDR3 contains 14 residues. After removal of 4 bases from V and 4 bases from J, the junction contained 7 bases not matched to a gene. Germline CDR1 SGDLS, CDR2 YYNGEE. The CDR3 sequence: CASSLSGGGTEAFF. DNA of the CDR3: TGTGCCAGCAGCCTATCAGGGGGGGGCACTGAAGCTTTCTTT.

CDR3 in amino acids: CASSHPGQANTEAFF. For the CDR3, the DNA is TGTGCCAGCAGCCATCCGGGACAAGCGAACACTGAAGCTTTCTTT. J is TRBJ1-1 and V is TRBV21-1; the table's D call of TRBD1 was not tested on the DNA. TRBV21-1 is a listed pseudogene. The CDR3 consists of 15 residues.

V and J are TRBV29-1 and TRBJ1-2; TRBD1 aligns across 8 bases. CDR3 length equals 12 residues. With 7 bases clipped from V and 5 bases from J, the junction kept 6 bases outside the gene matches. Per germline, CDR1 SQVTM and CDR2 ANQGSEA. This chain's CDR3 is CSGLTGGYGYTF. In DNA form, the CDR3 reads TGCAGCGGATTAACAGGGGGATATGGCTACACCTTC.

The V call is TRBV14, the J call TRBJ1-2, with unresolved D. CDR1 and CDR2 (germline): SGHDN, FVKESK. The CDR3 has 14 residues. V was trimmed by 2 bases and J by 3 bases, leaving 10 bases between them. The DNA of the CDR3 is TGTGCCAGCAGCCAATTCGTCCGATACTATGGCTACACCTTC. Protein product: CASSQFVRYYGYTF.

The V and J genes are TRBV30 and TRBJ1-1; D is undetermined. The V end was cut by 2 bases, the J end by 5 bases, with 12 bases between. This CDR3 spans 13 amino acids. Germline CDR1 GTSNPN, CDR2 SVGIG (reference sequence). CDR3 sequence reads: CAWSPQLGTEAFF. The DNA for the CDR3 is TGTGCCTGGAGTCCACAACTTGGGACTGAAGCTTTCTTT.

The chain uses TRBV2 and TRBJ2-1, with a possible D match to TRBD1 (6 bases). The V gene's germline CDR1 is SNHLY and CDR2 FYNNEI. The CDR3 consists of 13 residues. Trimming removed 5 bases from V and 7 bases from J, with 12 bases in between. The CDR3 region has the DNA TGTGCCAGCAGTCCGCAGGGGCTAAATGAGCAGTTCTTC. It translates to CASSPQGLNEQFF.

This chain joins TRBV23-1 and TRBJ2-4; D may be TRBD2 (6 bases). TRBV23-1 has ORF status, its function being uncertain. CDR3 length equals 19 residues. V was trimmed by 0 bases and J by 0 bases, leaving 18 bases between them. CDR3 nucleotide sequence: TGCGCCAGCAGTCAATCGAACGGGAGACCCCATCTAGCCAAAAACATTCAGTACTTC. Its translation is CASSQSNGRPHLAKNIQYF.

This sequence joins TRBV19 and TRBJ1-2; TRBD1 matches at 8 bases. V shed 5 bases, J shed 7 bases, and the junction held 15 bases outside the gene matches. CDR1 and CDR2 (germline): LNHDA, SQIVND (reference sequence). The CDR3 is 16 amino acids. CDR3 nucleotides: TGTGCCAGTAGTGTTGTCGGGACAGGTCTCGTGGGTGGCTACACCTTC. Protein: CASSVVGTGLVGGYTF. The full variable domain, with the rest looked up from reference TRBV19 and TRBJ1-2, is DGGITQSPKYLFRKEGQNVTLSCEQNLNHDAMYWYRQDPGQGLRLIYYSQIVNDFQKGDIAEGYSVSREKKESFPLTVTSAQKNPTAFYLCASSVVGTGLVGGYTFGSGTRLTVV.